This T cell receptor beta chain was captured by sequencing in a study of tumor and adjacent non-tumor tissue in lung cancer. RNA was extracted from bulk tissue without any cell sorting. More than 3 cm separated this lung sample from the edge of the tumor. Three rounds of nested PCR, following a modified ARM-PCR protocol, produced the TCRbeta library. TCRdb re-derived calls from the multiplex PCR reads in MiXCR, one entry per CDR3 protein. The table shows more than 60,000 distinct CDR3 sequences, with 65% to 80% occurring only once. Findings and caveats of the study: In normal lung, the top 100 clones were significantly more dominant than in tumor.

In regard to this clonotype: The antigen is not known. A read error may produce the germline difference seen at one junction end.

This sequence originates from a man in his sixties with non-small cell lung cancer. Specimen: distant non-tumor lung tissue.

This CDR3 reads CASSLSPQETHYF. The CDR3 region has the DNA TGCGCCAGCAGTTTATCCCCTCAGGAGACCCATTACTTC. The gene calls are TRBV12-3 or TRBV12-4 and TRBJ2-5, with D unclear. CDR3 length equals 13 residues.